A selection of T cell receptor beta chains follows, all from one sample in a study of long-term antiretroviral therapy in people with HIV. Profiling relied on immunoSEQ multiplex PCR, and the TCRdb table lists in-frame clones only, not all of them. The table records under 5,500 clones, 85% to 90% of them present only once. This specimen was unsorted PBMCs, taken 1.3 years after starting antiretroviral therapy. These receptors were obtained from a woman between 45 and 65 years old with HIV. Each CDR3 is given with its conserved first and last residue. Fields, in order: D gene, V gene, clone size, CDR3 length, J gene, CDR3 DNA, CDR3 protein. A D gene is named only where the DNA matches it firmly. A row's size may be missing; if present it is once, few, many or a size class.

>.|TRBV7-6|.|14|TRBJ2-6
TGTGCCAGCAGCCAGGGGTCTGGGGCCAACGTCCTGACTTTC
CASSQGSGANVLTF
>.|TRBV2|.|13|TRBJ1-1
TGTGCCAGCAGTGAAGCGGTAATCACTGAAGCTTTCTTT
CASSEAVITEAFF
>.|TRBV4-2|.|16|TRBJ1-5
TGTGCCAGCAGCCAAGTTGCAGGGGAAGACGATCAGCCCCAGCATTTT
CASSQVAGEDDQPQHF
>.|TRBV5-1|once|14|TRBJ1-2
TGCGCCAGCAGCTTGGAATCAGGGGCGGATGGCTACACCTTC
CASSLESGADGYTF
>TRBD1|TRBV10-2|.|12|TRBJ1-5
TGCGCCAGCAGACAGGGGTTCGAGCCCCAGCATTTT
CASRQGFEPQHF
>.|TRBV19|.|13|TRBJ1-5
TGTGCCAGTCAGAACAGGGAGAATCAGCCCCAGCATTTT
CASQNRENQPQHF
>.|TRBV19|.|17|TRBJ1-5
TGTGCCAGTAGTATAGACAGGGGTGGACAACGCAATCAGCCCCAGCATTTT
CASSIDRGGQRNQPQHF
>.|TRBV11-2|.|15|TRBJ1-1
TGTGCCAGCAGCTTAGGGACCCTCTTTAGGGGAGAAGCTTTCTTT
CASSLGTLFRGEAFF
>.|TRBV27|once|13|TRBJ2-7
TGTGCCAGCAGTGCGACAGGCTCCTACGAGCAGTACTTC
CASSATGSYEQYF
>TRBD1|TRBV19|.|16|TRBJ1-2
TGTGCCAGTAGTATAATAGGGACAGGGGGTAACTATGGCTACACCTTC
CASSIIGTGGNYGYTF
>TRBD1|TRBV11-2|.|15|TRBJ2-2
TGTGCCAGCAGCGGACAAGGGGGCGTCGGCGGGGAGCTGTTTTTT
CASSGQGGVGGELFF
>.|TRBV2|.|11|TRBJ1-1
TGTGCCAGCAACAAGAACACTGAAGCTTTCTTT
CASNKNTEAFF
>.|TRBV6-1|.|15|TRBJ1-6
TGTGCCAGCAGTGAAGTGGCAGGAAATAATTCACCCCTCCACTTT
CASSEVAGNNSPLHF
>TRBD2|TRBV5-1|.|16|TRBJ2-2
TGCGCCAGCAGCTTGGGGACTAGCGGCGGTACCGGGGAGCTGTTTTTT
CASSLGTSGGTGELFF
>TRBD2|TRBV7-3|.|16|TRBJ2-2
TGTGCCAGCAGCCCCGGGAGGGGTACGAACACCGGGGAGCTGTTTTTT
CASSPGRGTNTGELFF
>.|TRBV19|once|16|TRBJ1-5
TGTGCCAGTAGTATCGGGGTTCGGGGCAGCAATCAGCCCCAGCATTTT
CASSIGVRGSNQPQHF
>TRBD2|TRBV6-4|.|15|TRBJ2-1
TGTGCCAGCAGTCAGGGACTAGCGGGGCCTCGGGAGCAGTTCTTC
CASSQGLAGPREQFF
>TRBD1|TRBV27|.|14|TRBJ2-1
TGTGCCAGCAGTACAGGACAGGGGATGAATGAGCAGTTCTTC
CASSTGQGMNEQFF
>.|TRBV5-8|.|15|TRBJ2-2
TGTGCCAGCAGCCGGGGGGCTCGGAACACCGGGGAGCTGTTTTTT
CASSRGARNTGELFF